Listed below are T cell receptor beta chains from one sample, sequenced in a study of blood T cell repertoires in COVID-19. TCRdb keeps only in-frame clones here, not all; method: immunoSEQ multiplex PCR. This table has over 200,000 clones, approximately 80% appearing once. The sequencing sample was made of PBMCs or T cells enriched from blood (not recorded which). The receptors here all came from a man aged 55 to 70 who had recovered from COVID-19. Both conserved end residues are part of each CDR3. For some rows the clone size is stated as once, few or many, or as a class when expanded; others skip it.

size: NA; J: TRBJ2-7; length: 14; V: TRBV18; CDR3: CASSPGTGFDEQYF
size: NA; J: TRBJ1-6; length: 13; V: TRBV11-2; CDR3: CASSLVRDSPLHF
size: NA; J: TRBJ2-5; length: 16; V: TRBV6-5; CDR3: CASSYQRTGASGTQYF
size: NA; J: TRBJ1-2; length: 13; V: TRBV27; CDR3: CASSQGQGEGYTF
size: NA; J: TRBJ1-1; length: 16; V: TRBV9; CDR3: CASSAQTGRMNTEAFF
size: NA; J: TRBJ2-1; length: 16; V: TRBV12-1; CDR3: CASSFPGTVSYNEQFF
size: NA; J: TRBJ1-2; length: 16; V: TRBV6-1; CDR3: CASSEGGQGSNYGYTF
size: NA; J: TRBJ1-1; length: 14; V: TRBV11-2; CDR3: CASSRGSSGTEAFF
size: NA; J: TRBJ1-1; length: 16; V: TRBV19; CDR3: CASSMSYGTGNTEAFF
size: NA; J: TRBJ2-1; length: 13; V: TRBV7-9; CDR3: CASSKDRGDEQFF
size: NA; J: TRBJ2-2; length: 15; V: TRBV19; CDR3: CASSTGGAPTGELFF
size: NA; J: TRBJ1-6; length: 15; V: TRBV4-2; CDR3: CASSQGDLRNSPLHF
size: NA; J: TRBJ2-7; length: 15; V: TRBV10-3; CDR3: CAIRSSGTGAYEQYF
size: NA; J: TRBJ1-2; length: 15; V: TRBV27; CDR3: CASTQSQAGGFGYTF
size: NA; J: TRBJ2-7; length: 12; V: TRBV30; CDR3: CAGTSGVYEQYF
size: once; J: TRBJ2-3; length: 15; V: TRBV15; CDR3: CATSKDRGQVDTQYF
size: NA; J: TRBJ2-6; length: 16; V: TRBV11-3; CDR3: CASSLRGRSGANVLTF
size: NA; J: TRBJ1-2; length: 14; V: TRBV6-5; CDR3: CASSYRGQGYGYTF
size: NA; J: TRBJ1-4; length: 15; V: TRBV2; CDR3: CASRRGVGTNEKLFF
size: NA; J: TRBJ1-6; length: 14; V: TRBV7-9; CDR3: CASSLLGNNSPLHF
size: NA; J: TRBJ2-5; length: 15; V: TRBV9; CDR3: CASSVGVTGQETQYF
size: few; J: TRBJ2-7; length: 15; V: TRBV13; CDR3: CASSLAPDRGHEQYF
size: once; J: TRBJ2-5; length: 12; V: TRBV3-1/TRBV3-2; CDR3: CASSQLEETQYF
size: NA; J: TRBJ2-5; length: 13; V: TRBV11-2; CDR3: CASNTGGEETQYF
size: few; J: TRBJ2-2; length: 14; V: TRBV10-3; CDR3: CAITGGLNTGELFF
size: NA; J: TRBJ1-2; length: 15; V: TRBV19; CDR3: CASSIEPGLFYGYTF
size: NA; J: TRBJ1-2; length: 17; V: TRBV9; CDR3: CASSSTLQGPRGYGYTF
size: NA; J: TRBJ1-1; length: 17; V: TRBV27; CDR3: CASRKRGGVPRDTEAFF
size: NA; J: TRBJ2-7; length: 14; V: TRBV18; CDR3: CASSFGQASYEQYF
size: NA; J: TRBJ1-2; length: 13; V: TRBV2; CDR3: CASSENRGYGYTF
size: NA; J: TRBJ1-3; length: 14; V: TRBV18; CDR3: CASTYTRDGNTIYF
size: NA; J: TRBJ2-3; length: 15; V: TRBV15; CDR3: CATSRDLRGLNTQYF
size: NA; J: TRBJ2-2; length: 12; V: TRBV18; CDR3: CASSTGVGELFF
size: NA; J: TRBJ2-5; length: 14; V: TRBV5-6; CDR3: CASSFSRGHETQYF
size: NA; J: TRBJ2-6; length: 15; V: TRBV7-9; CDR3: CASSLGTAGANVLTF
size: NA; J: TRBJ1-4; length: 15; V: TRBV7-2; CDR3: CASSLGDRINEKLFF
size: many; J: TRBJ2-7; length: 13; V: TRBV18; CDR3: CASSGQGRDEQYF
size: few; J: TRBJ1-5; length: 15; V: TRBV7-2; CDR3: CASSLGVQGYQPQHF
size: once; J: TRBJ2-1; length: 14; V: TRBV4-3; CDR3: CASSHPGSYNEQFF
size: NA; J: TRBJ1-1; length: 13; V: TRBV19; CDR3: CASSWRVGTEAFF
size: NA; J: TRBJ1-4; length: 15; V: TRBV19; CDR3: CASSYLGTGEEKLFF
size: NA; J: TRBJ1-3; length: 14; V: TRBV5-1; CDR3: CASSGQGGGNTIYF
size: NA; J: TRBJ1-1; length: 12; V: TRBV10-3; CDR3: CATRTGGPEAFF
size: NA; J: TRBJ2-3; length: 15; V: TRBV24-1; CDR3: CATSGGGSSTDTQYF
size: NA; J: TRBJ2-1; length: 15; V: TRBV7-8; CDR3: CASSLSQGANNEQFF
size: NA; J: TRBJ1-3; length: 14; V: TRBV11-3; CDR3: CASSLRTGRNTIYF
size: once; J: TRBJ1-1; length: 18; V: TRBV5-1; CDR3: CASSLKSGTGWGNTEAFF
size: NA; J: TRBJ2-3; length: 15; V: TRBV7-9; CDR3: CASERAGLSTDTQYF
size: NA; J: TRBJ2-1; length: 15; V: TRBV19; CDR3: CASSMGTGTRNEQFF
size: once; J: TRBJ2-5; length: 12; V: TRBV10-3; CDR3: CAISGGGETQYF